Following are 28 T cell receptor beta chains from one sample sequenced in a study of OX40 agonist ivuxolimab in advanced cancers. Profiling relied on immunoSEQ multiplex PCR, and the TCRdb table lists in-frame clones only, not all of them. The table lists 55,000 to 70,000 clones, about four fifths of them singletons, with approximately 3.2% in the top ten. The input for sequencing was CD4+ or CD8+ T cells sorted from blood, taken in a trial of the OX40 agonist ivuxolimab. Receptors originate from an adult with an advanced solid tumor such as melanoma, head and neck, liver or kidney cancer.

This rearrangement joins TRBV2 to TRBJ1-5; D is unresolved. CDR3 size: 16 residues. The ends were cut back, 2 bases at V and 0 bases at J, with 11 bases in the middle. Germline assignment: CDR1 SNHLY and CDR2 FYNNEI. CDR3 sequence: CASSEYVGYSNQPQHF. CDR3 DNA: TGTGCCAGCAGTGAATATGTCGGATATAGCAATCAGCCCCAGCATTTT.

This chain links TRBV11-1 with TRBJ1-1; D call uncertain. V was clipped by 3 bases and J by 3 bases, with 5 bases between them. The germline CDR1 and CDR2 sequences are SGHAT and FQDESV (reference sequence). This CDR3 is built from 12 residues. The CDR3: CASSFRDTEAFF. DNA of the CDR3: TGTGCCAGCAGCTTCCGGGACACTGAAGCTTTCTTT.

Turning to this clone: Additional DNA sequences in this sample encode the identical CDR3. As DNA, the CDR3 is TGTGCCAGCAGCGTAGCTCGGGGGTCTGGGGCCAACGTCCTGACTTTC. The encoded protein is CASSVARGSGANVLTF. The gene calls are TRBV9 and TRBJ2-6; D is possibly TRBD2 (6 bases). Germline lookup yields CDR1 SGDLS and CDR2 YYNGEE. V was shortened by 0 bases and J by 1 base, with 8 bases between the two germline ends. CDR3 length: 16 amino acids. Combining the CDR3 with reference TRBV9 and TRBJ2-6 gives the whole variable domain DSGVTQTPKHLITATGQRVTLRCSPRSGDLSVYWYQQSLDQGLQFLIQYYNGEERAKGNILERFSAQQFPDLHSELNLSSLELGDSALYFCASSVARGSGANVLTFGAGSRLTVL.

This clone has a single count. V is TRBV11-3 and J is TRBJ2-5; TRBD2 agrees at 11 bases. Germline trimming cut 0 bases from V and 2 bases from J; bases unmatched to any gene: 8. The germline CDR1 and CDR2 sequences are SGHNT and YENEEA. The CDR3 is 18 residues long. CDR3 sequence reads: CASSLDPPLAGGQETQYF. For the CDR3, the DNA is TGTGCCAGCAGCTTAGATCCCCCCCTAGCGGGGGGACAAGAGACCCAGTACTTC.

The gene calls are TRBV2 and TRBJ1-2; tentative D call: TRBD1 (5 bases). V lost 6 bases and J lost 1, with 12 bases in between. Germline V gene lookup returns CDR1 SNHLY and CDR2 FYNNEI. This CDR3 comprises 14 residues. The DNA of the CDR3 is TGTGCCAGCAGCCGGGACCAATATAACTATGGCTACACCTTC. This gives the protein CASSRDQYNYGYTF.

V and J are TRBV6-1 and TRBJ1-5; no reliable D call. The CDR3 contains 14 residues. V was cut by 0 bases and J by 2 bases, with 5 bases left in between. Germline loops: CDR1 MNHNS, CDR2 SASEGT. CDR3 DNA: TGTGCCAGCAGTGAAGCCGGGGGCAATCAGCCCCAGCATTTT. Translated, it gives CASSEAGGNQPQHF.

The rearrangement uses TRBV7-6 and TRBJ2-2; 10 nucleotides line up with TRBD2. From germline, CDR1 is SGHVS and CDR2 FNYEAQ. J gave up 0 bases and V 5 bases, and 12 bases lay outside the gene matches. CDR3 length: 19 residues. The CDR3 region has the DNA TGTGCCAGCAGCCTCGGGGCTAGCGGGGGTCTCTCGAACACCGGGGAGCTGTTTTTT. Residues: CASSLGASGGLSNTGELFF.

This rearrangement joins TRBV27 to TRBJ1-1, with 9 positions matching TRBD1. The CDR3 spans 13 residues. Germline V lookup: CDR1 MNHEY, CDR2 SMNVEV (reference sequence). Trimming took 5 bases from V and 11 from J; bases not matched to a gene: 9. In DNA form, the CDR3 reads TGTGCCAGCAGTCGACGACAGGGGGTGTTTGCTTTCTTT. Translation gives CASSRRQGVFAFF.

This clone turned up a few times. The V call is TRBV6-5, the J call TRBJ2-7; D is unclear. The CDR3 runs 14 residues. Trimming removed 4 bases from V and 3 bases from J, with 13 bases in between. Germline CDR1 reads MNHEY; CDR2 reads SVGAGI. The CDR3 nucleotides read TGTGCCAGCAGTTCCTCGAGGCCCCTCTACGAGCAGTACTTC. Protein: CASSSSRPLYEQYF.

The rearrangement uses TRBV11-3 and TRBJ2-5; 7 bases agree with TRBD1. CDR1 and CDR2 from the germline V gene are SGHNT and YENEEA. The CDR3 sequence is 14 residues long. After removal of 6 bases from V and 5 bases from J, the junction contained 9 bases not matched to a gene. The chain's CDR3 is CASSPTGVWETQYF. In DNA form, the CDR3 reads TGTGCCAGCAGTCCCACAGGGGTTTGGGAGACCCAGTACTTC.

The CDR3 sequence is CASSPGLAGTGELFF. CDR3 DNA sequence: TGTGCCAGCAGCCCGGGACTAGCGGGTACCGGGGAGCTGTTTTTT. The rearrangement joins TRBV27 to TRBJ2-2; 12 positions agree with TRBD2. CDR3 length: 15 amino acids. Germline trimming cut 6 bases from V and 5 bases from J; bases unmatched to any gene: 4. Germline V gene data show CDR1 as MNHEY and CDR2 as SMNVEV (reference sequence).

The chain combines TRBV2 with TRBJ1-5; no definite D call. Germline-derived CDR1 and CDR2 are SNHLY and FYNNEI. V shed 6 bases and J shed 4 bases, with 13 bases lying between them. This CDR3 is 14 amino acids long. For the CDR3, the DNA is TGTGCCAGCAGCGTCAATCCCTCTAATCAGCCCCAGCATTTT. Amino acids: CASSVNPSNQPQHF.

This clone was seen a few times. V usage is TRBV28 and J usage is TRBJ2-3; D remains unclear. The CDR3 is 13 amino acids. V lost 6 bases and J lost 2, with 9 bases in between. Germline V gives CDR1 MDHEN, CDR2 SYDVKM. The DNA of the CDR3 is TGTGCCAGCAGGGGCTTTTCCACAGATACGCAGTATTTT. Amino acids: CASRGFSTDTQYF.

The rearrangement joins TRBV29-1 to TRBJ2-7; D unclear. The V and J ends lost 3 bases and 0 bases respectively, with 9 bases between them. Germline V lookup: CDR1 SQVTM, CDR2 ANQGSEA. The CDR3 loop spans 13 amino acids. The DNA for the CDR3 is TGCAGCGTTGATGTTGTGGGCTCCTACGAGCAGTACTTC. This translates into CSVDVVGSYEQYF.

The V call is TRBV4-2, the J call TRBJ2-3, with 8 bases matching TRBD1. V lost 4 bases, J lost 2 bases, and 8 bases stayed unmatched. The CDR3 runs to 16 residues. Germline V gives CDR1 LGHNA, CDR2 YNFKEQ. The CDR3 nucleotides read TGTGCCAGCAGCCGGGGGGACAGGCGAAACACAGATACGCAGTATTTT. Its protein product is CASSRGDRRNTDTQYF.

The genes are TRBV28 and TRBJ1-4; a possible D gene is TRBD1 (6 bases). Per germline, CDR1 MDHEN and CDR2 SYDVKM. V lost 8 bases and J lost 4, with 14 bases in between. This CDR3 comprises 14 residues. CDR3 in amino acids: CASSQGGGNEKLFF. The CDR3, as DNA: TGTGCCAGCTCGCAGGGAGGGGGTAATGAAAAACTGTTTTTT.

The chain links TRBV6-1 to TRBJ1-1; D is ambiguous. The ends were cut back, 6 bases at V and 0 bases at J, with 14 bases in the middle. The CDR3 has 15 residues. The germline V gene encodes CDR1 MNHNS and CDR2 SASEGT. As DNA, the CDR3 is TGTGCCAGCAGCGCCCGGTACAGTTTGAACACTGAAGCTTTCTTT. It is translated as CASSARYSLNTEAFF.

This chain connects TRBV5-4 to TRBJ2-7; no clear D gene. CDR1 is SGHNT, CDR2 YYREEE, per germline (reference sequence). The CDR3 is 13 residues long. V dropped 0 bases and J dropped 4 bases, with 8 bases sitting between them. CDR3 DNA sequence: TGTGCCAGCAGCTTGGAACTGGGTTACGAGCAGTACTTC. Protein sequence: CASSLELGYEQYF.

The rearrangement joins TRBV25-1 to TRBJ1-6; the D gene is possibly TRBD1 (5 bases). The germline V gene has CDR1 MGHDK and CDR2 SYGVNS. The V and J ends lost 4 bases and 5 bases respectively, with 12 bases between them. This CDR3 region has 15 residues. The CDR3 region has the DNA TGTGCCAGCAGTGTCCGAGGGGTCAATAATTCACCCCTCCACTTT. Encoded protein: CASSVRGVNNSPLHF.

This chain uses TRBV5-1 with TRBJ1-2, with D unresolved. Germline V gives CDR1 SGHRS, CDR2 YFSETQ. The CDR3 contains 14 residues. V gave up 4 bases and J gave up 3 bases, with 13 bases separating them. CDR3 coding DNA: TGCGCCAGCAGCCCAGAGGGCCGCGACTATGGCTACACCTTC. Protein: CASSPEGRDYGYTF.

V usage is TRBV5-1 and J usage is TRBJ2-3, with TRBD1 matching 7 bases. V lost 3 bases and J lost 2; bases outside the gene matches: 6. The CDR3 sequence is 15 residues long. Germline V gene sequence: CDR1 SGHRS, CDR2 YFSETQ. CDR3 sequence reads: CASSSRQGTTDTQYF. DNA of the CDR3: TGCGCCAGCAGCTCCCGACAGGGTACCACAGATACGCAGTATTTT.

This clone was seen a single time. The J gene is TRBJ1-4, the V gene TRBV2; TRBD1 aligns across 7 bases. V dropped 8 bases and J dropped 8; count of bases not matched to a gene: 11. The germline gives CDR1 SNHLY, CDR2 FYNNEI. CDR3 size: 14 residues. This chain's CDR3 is CASALGGAGEKLFF. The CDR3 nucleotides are TGTGCCAGCGCTCTAGGGGGCGCCGGAGAAAAACTGTTTTTT.

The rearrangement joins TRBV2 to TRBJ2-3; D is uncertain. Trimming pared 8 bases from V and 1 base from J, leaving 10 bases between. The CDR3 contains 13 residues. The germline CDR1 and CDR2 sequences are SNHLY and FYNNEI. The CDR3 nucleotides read TGTGCCAGCGGGGTGATGGGCACAGATACGCAGTATTTT. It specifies CASGVMGTDTQYF.

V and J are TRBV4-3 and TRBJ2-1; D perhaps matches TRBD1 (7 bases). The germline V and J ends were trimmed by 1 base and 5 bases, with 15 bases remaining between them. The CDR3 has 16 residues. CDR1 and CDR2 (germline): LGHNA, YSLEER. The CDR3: CASSQVGRGVHNEQFF. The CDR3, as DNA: TGCGCCAGCAGCCAAGTAGGCAGGGGGGTCCACAATGAGCAGTTCTTC.

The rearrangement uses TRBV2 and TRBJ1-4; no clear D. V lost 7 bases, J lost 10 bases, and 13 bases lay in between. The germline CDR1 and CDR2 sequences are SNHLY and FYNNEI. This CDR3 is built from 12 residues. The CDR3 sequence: CASKSLSGKLFF. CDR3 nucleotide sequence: TGTGCCAGCAAGTCTCTAAGTGGAAAACTGTTTTTT.

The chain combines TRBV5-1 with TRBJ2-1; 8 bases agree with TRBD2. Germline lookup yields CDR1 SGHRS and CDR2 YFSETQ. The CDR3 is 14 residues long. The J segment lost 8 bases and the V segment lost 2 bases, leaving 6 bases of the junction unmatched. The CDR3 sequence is CASSFLTSEDEQFF. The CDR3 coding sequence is TGCGCCAGCAGCTTCCTGACTAGCGAGGATGAGCAGTTCTTC.

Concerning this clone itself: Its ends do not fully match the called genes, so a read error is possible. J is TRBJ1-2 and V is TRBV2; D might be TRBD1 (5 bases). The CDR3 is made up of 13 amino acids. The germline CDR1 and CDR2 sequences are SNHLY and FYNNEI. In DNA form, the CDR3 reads TGTGCCAGCAGATATCCGGGACCATATGGATACACCTTC. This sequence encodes CASRYPGPYGYTF. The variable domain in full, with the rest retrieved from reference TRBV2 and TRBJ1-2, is EPEVTQTPSHQVTQMGQEVILRCVPISNHLYFYWYRQILGQKVEFLVSFYNNEISEKSEIFDDQFSVERPDGSNFTLKIRSTKLEDSAMYFCASRYPGPYGYTFGSGTRLTVV.

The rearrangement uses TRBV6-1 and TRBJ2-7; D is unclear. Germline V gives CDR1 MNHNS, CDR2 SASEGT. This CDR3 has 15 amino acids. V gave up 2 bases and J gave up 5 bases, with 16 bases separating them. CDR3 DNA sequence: TGTGCCAGCAGTGAACATCTGGTAGAGATTAACGAGCAGTACTTC. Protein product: CASSEHLVEINEQYF.